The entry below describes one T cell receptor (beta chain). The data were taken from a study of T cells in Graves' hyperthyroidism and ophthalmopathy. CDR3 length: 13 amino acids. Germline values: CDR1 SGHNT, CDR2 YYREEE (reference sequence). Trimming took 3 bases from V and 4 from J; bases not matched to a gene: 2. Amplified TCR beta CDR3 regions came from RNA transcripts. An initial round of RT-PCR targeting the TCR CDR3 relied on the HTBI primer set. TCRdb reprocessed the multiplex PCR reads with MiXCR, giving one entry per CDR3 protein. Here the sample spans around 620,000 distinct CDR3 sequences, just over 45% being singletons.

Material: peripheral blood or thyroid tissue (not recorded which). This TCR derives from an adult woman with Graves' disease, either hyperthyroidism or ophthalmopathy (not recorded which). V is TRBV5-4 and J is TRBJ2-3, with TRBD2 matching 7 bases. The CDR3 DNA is TGTGCCAGCAGCTATAGCGGGCCAGATACGCAGTATTTT. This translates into CASSYSGPDTQYF.